These 19 T cell receptor beta chains came from one sample sequenced in a study of shared clonotypes between healthy human individuals. Only in-frame clones appear in the TCRdb table, and some are missing; sequencing was by immunoSEQ multiplex PCR. The repertoire includes about half a million clones, roughly 80% of them detected once, and 12% sits in the top ten. The sequenced sample was PBMCs. The origin of the receptors is a woman in her 40s in good health. Some clones in this sample may be carry-over from other donors' samples.

The chain uses TRBV7-1 and TRBJ1-1; perhaps TRBD1 as D (6 bases). TRBV7-1 is an open reading frame whose function is uncertain. Trimming left V 4 bases short and J 5 bases short, with 14 bases between. There are 14 residues in the CDR3. The CDR3 DNA is TGTGCCAGCAGCTTAGGTCTAGGGGGGACTGAAGCTTTCTTT. Translation gives CASSLGLGGTEAFF.

This clone was recorded many times. This chain uses TRBV19 with TRBJ2-7, with D unresolved. The V end lost 4 bases, the J end lost 6 bases, and 13 bases lay between the germline ends. Germline values: CDR1 LNHDA, CDR2 SQIVND (reference sequence). The CDR3 contains 13 residues. DNA for the CDR3: TGTGCCAGTAGTAAGGGATTCCGCAGCGAGCAGTACTTC. Translation gives CASSKGFRSEQYF.

This sequence joins TRBV7-9 and TRBJ2-6, with TRBD2 identical over 7 bases. Per the germline V gene, CDR1 is SEHNR and CDR2 is FQNEAQ (reference sequence). V shed 4 bases, J shed 4 bases, and the junction held 10 bases outside the gene matches. This CDR3 contains 17 residues. Here the CDR3 reads CASSSRGLGTGANVLTF. In DNA, the CDR3 is TGTGCCAGCAGCTCCCGCGGACTAGGCACCGGGGCCAACGTCCTGACTTTC.

This clone was counted ten times or more. The chain has TRBV6-5 and TRBJ2-7, with D unresolved. The V end lost 0 bases, the J end lost 0 bases, and 6 bases lay between the germline ends. CDR1 and CDR2 (germline): MNHEY, SVGAGI. The length of the CDR3 is 14 residues. CDR3: CASSYSDSSYEQYF. CDR3 bases: TGTGCCAGCAGTTACTCGGATAGCTCCTACGAGCAGTACTTC.

The rearrangement uses TRBV28 and TRBJ2-7, with a weak D call TRBD2 (7 bases). The CDR3 has 15 amino acids. CDR1 is MDHEN and CDR2 is SYDVKM in the germline V gene. Deletions cut 1 base from V and 2 bases from J, with 12 bases between. CDR3 protein: CASSLSGGPTYEQYF. The DNA for the CDR3 is TGTGCCAGCAGTTTATCCGGGGGGCCGACCTACGAGCAGTACTTC.

The chain couples TRBV7-9 to TRBJ1-5; the D gene is possibly TRBD1 (6 bases). Trimming pared 4 bases from V and 1 base from J, leaving 17 bases between. From germline, CDR1 is SEHNR and CDR2 FQNEAQ (reference sequence). The CDR3 length is 17 residues. In nucleotides, the CDR3 is TGTGCCAGCAGCTACAGACAGGCAAATTCGAGCAATCAGCCCCAGCATTTT. Translated: CASSYRQANSSNQPQHF.

As DNA, the CDR3 is TGTGCCAGCAGTGGGGTAAACAGGGGATTAGGAAACACCATATATTTT. This encodes CASSGVNRGLGNTIYF. This chain connects TRBV25-1 to TRBJ1-3; 7 nucleotides agree with TRBD1. Germline assignment: CDR1 MGHDK and CDR2 SYGVNS. The CDR3 runs 16 residues. With V trimmed by 4 bases and J by 4 bases, 10 bases remained unmatched.

As to this clone: Other DNA sequences in this specimen translate into the identical CDR3. The rearrangement links TRBV11-2 to TRBJ1-1, with D possibly TRBD1 on 5 matching bases. The V gene's germline CDR1 is SGHAT and CDR2 FQNNGV. Trimming removed 1 base from V and 4 bases from J, with 7 bases in between. The CDR3 consists of 13 residues. The CDR3 region is CASSLVGGTEAFF. The CDR3 region has the DNA TGTGCCAGCAGCTTAGTGGGGGGCACTGAAGCTTTCTTT.

The chain has TRBV19 and TRBJ2-7; TRBD1 might be the D (6 bases). The CDR3 is 15 residues long. Trimming left V 5 bases short and J 0 bases short, with 14 bases between. Germline CDR1 and CDR2: LNHDA and SQIVND (reference sequence). The CDR3 nucleotides read TGTGCCAGTAGTGAATCCCGGGACAACTCCTACGAGCAGTACTTC. Encoded protein: CASSESRDNSYEQYF.

The chain combines TRBV29-1 with TRBJ1-1; D uncertain. The CDR3 totals 12 residues. Trimming removed 7 bases from V and 2 bases from J, with 11 bases in between. Germline V gene data show CDR1 as SQVTM and CDR2 as ANQGSEA. CDR3 nucleotides: TGCAGCGCTCAGGTATTAAACACTGAAGCTTTCTTT. Protein: CSAQVLNTEAFF.

The V gene is TRBV27, the J gene TRBJ1-2; tentatively, D is TRBD1 (6 bases). This CDR3 is built from 13 residues. The germline gives CDR1 MNHEY, CDR2 SMNVEV (reference sequence). The V end lost 6 bases, the J end lost 7 bases, and 15 bases lay between the germline ends. As DNA, the CDR3 is TGTGCCAGCAGAAATGGACAGTTTGGTGGCTACACCTTC. Encoded protein: CASRNGQFGGYTF.

The V and J genes are TRBV4-2 and TRBJ2-5, with 10 bases aligning to TRBD2. This CDR3 is built from 16 residues. Germline trimming cut 4 bases from V and 4 bases from J; bases unmatched to any gene: 9. Germline V gives CDR1 LGHNA, CDR2 YNFKEQ. The CDR3 sequence: CASSLSSGSRAETQYF. The CDR3 nucleotides read TGTGCCAGCAGCCTTTCTAGCGGGAGTAGGGCAGAGACCCAGTACTTC.

This clone occurred many times. Other DNA sequences in the same sample also yield this CDR3. The chain joins TRBV18 to TRBJ2-2, with 9 bases matching TRBD2. Germline-derived CDR1 and CDR2 are KGHSH and LQKENI. Losses at the gene ends were 3 bases for V and 5 bases for J; bases not matched to a gene: 4. The CDR3 runs to 15 residues. The CDR3 sequence: CASSPASGITGELFF. CDR3 nucleotides: TGTGCCAGCTCACCTGCTAGCGGGATAACCGGGGAGCTGTTTTTT.

This clone was found once. Mismatch with germline at one junction end may stem from a read error. The V and J genes are TRBV9 and TRBJ2-5; 10 nucleotides agree with TRBD2. This CDR3 region has 14 residues. CDR1 SGDLS and CDR2 YYNGEE come from the germline V gene. The CDR3 DNA is TGTGCCAGCAGGGTAGCGGGAGGTTCGGAGACCCAGTACTTC. The encoded protein is CASRVAGGSETQYF.

This clone was found once. The chain uses TRBV19 and TRBJ1-2; unclear D gene. Germline V CDR1 and CDR2: LNHDA, SQIVND (reference sequence). CDR3 size: 14 residues. Trimming pared 3 bases from V and 3 bases from J, leaving 11 bases between. In DNA form, the CDR3 reads TGTGCCAGTAGTATTGGCCTCTCCTACTATGGCTACACCTTC. Amino acids: CASSIGLSYYGYTF.

The chain is built from TRBV28 and TRBJ2-3; 7 bases agree with TRBD2. This CDR3 is 17 amino acids long. Germline CDR1 and CDR2: MDHEN and SYDVKM. The V segment lost 4 bases and the J segment 0 bases; nucleotides outside the gene matches: 10. The CDR3 DNA reads TGTGCCAGCAGTTCCACGCGGCTAGCGGATAGCACAGATACGCAGTATTTT. It specifies CASSSTRLADSTDTQYF.

The chain employs TRBV2 and TRBJ2-3, with D unresolved. Germline V lookup: CDR1 SNHLY, CDR2 FYNNEI. V was clipped by 4 bases and J by 7 bases, with 3 bases between them. The CDR3 runs 10 residues. CDR3: CASSVYTQYF. CDR3 nucleotides: TGTGCCAGCAGTGTATATACGCAGTATTTT.

The chain uses TRBV28 and TRBJ2-2; 8 bases are shared with TRBD2. Germline V CDR1 and CDR2: MDHEN, SYDVKM. Germline trimming cut 6 bases from V and 3 bases from J; bases unmatched to any gene: 3. CDR3 length equals 14 residues. The CDR3 region has the DNA TGTGCCAGCAGGTCAGCGGGAGACACCGGGGAGCTGTTTTTT. Translating it yields CASRSAGDTGELFF.

This chain uses TRBV18 with TRBJ2-7; 8 bases map to TRBD1. Germline lookup yields CDR1 KGHSH and CDR2 LQKENI. CDR3 length: 19 residues. V lost 1 base to trimming and J lost 3 bases; unmatched junction nucleotides: 17. Written as DNA, the CDR3 is TGTGCCAGCTCACCACGAGGGACAGGTCTGACTTTGGTAAACTACGAGCAGTACTTC. Protein sequence: CASSPRGTGLTLVNYEQYF.